This TCR beta chain emerged from a study of blood T cell repertoires in COVID-19. About the study: Sites in the United States, Italy and Spain provided acute and convalescent COVID-19 samples. PBMCs, B-cell-depleted T cells, or T cells were the source of the cDNA or gDNA that made up the material.

This CDR3 contains 15 residues. Per the original data handling: How many nucleated cells were present was estimated from reference gene primer amplification. Sequenced by immunoSEQ multiplex PCR; TCRdb stores in-frame clones only, minus some. V, J and clone size derive from that table, while D and trimming were established from the DNA sequence. The sample includes roughly 150,000 clones, more than 90% seen only once; the top ten take roughly a sixth. This receptor was obtained from a man aged 55 to 69 with active or convalescent COVID-19. The sequencing input was peripheral blood. The gene calls are TRBV21-1 and TRBJ1-5. TRBV21-1 counts as a pseudogene. CDR3 region: CASSKSSVSPHPQHF. In DNA, the CDR3 is TGTGCCAGCAGTAAAAGTTCGGTATCTCCCCATCCCCAGCATTTT.